This TCR beta chain was recorded in a study of T cells expressing NK-cell markers (dated by TCRdb to the early 2020s). Turning to the overall study: Three sorted T-cell subsets (CD3+CD56+NKG2C+, CD3+CD56+NKG2C- and CD3+CD56-NKG2C+) from roughly 8 donors had their TCR beta-chain repertoires profiled. Among the eight sequenced donors, only one was HCMV-seronegative, while the other seven were HCMV-seropositive. All eight donors whose samples were sequenced were randomly selected healthy volunteers, three of them men and five women. Illumina HiSeq 2000/2500, MiSeq or NextSeq was used to sequence libraries as 2 x 150 bp reads.

A commercial ELISA kit detecting HCMV-specific IgG in serum was used to determine HCMV serostatus. Ficoll density gradient centrifugation was used to isolate peripheral blood mononuclear cells from blood. Inclusive of the bounding cysteine and phenylalanine, the CDR3 is 16 residues long. A DNA sequence was not provided. Sequences LGHNA (CDR1) and YSLEER (CDR2) are obtained from the germline V gene. The sequencer listed for this sample is Illumina HiSeq 2000. 5'RACE template switching, by which a universal primer site and unique molecular identifiers were added, was used to make TCR beta cDNA libraries. Priming for cDNA synthesis came from the TCR beta constant segment, and two successive PCR amplification steps followed. In the source study's methods: Reads were demultiplexed and grouped by UMI with MIGEC, and clonotypes were assembled and quantified with MiTCR. To remove erroneous sequences, TCR cDNA sequences were retained only when supported by two or more reads. Downstream repertoire analysis used the tcR package, and clonotypes were matched across fractions by CDR3 nucleotide sequence plus V segment. Antigen specificity was annotated against VDJdb with VDJmatch, allowing one amino acid substitution in CDR3. TCRdb reprocessed the reads and lists each CDR3 protein sequence as a single entry, with no DNA. In this record, the V and J calls reflect TCRdb's handling and not the investigators' own analysis. The record for this sample contains roughly 110,000 distinct CDR3 sequences. Roughly 18% of the sample belongs to the ten largest clones.

Concerning this clonotype: What this receptor recognizes is not known.

Overall study results and their limits: Those dominant clonotypes were again the most abundant among CD3+CD56-NKG2C+ cells in four donors, at roughly 25-65%. It remained unclear whether the expanded NKG2C-expressing T cell clones were specific for HCMV antigens. In six donors, the dominant CD3+CD56+NKG2C+ clonotypes were among the top 10 CD8+ clonotypes and accounted for roughly 1.0-7.5% of CD8+ T cells.

Sequencing was carried out using blood T cells: a sorted CD56 or NKG2C T cell subset, CD4+ or CD8+ T cells, or bulk PBMC T cells (not recorded which). The chain is encoded by TRBV4-3 joined to TRBJ2-6; TCRdb proposes TRBD1, but this gene call is untestable without DNA. The clonotype originates from a woman between 18 and 75 years old in good health. For the CDR3, the sequence is CASSQDGGAGANVLTF.